The following is a TCR beta chain sequence with its context. Antigen specificity is unknown. The libraries of TRB cDNA were constructed through 5' RACE using UMI labels. TCRdb processed the 5' RACE reads again and assigns one entry to each CDR3 protein, with no DNA. This sample's clone table lists about 150,000 distinct CDR3 sequences. Every subset of CD8+ T cells was sorted in triplicate at fewer than 350,000 cells each. CD45RO-CCR7+CD27+CD95- characterized naive CD8+ T cells. The data originate from a study of CXCR3-negative and CXCR3-positive naive CD8 T cells. Overall study findings and caveats: Naive CXCR3-negative cells resembled naive CXCR3-positive cells in TRBV-TRBJ usage; memory cells differed. Diversity in memory CD8+ cells fell much lower than the comparably high levels seen in both naive subsets. Higher TRB CDR3 hydrophobicity marked CXCR3-positive naive cells relative to CXCR3-negative naive cells.

CDR1 DFQATT and CDR2 SNEGSKA come from the germline V gene (reference sequence). The CDR3 extends over 15 amino acids. Sample: naive CXCR3+ CD8+ T cells from blood. Subset in this sample: CD45RO-CCR7+CD27+CD95- naive CD8+ T cells expressing CXCR3 (TNR3+). This clonotype was sampled from a human donor in good health. Some clones in this sample may be carry-over from other donors' samples. The chain is built from TRBV20-1 and TRBJ1-2. CDR3 protein: CSARDQARGGYGYTF.